This T cell receptor (beta chain) was observed in a study of T cell changes during pregnancy in multiple sclerosis. The CDR3 spans 13 residues. Trimming cost V 5 bases and J 7 bases; bases outside gene matches: 3. The germline gives CDR1 SEHNR, CDR2 FQNEAQ (reference sequence). The repertoire was sequenced with immunoSEQ multiplex PCR; TCRdb's copy has only in-frame clones and lacks some. The profile shows approximately 100,000 clones, roughly 93% of them singletons. The sequence was obtained from a female donor with multiple sclerosis, enrolled in a pregnancy study. The material sequenced was peripheral blood, taken before pregnancy. V usage is TRBV7-9 and J usage is TRBJ2-2; TRBD1 agrees at 8 bases. For the CDR3, the DNA is TGTGCCAGCAGCGCCGGACAGGGCGGGGAGCTGTTTTTT. This encodes CASSAGQGGELFF.